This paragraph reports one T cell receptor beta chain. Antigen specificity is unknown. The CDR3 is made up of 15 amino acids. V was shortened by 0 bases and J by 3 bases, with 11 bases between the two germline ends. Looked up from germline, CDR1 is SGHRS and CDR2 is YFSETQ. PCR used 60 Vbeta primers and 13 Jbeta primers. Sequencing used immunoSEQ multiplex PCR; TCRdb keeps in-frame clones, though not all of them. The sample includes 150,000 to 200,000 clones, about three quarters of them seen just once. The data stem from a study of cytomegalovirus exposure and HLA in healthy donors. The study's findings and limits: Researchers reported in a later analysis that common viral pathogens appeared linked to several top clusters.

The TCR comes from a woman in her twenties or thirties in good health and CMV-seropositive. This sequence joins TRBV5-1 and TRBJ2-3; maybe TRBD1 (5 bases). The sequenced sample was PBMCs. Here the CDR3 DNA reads TGCGCCAGCAGCTTGGTCGGGCAGGGAACAGATACGCAGTATTTT. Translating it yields CASSLVGQGTDTQYF.